The rows below give T cell receptor beta chains drawn from one sample of a study of blood T cell repertoires in COVID-19. Assay: immunoSEQ multiplex PCR; the TCRdb copy retains only in-frame clones and omits some. The table lists 200,000 or so clones, about 85% of them singletons, with around 5.5% in the top ten. The sequenced material came from peripheral blood. All receptors come from an older woman who had recovered from COVID-19. The CDR3 runs from the conserved cysteine through the conserved F or W. The D gene is left open where the match is weak. Clone size is shown for a subset of rows, as once, few, many or a class of expanded clone.

j_call	v_call	d_call	clone_size	cdr3_aa	cdr3_nt
TRBJ1-6	TRBV5-4	-	-	CASKAQGDNSPLHF	TGTGCCAGCAAGGCCCAGGGCGATAATTCACCCCTCCACTTT
TRBJ2-7	TRBV10-3	-	-	CAISLTSYEQYF	TGTGCCATCAGTCTAACCTCCTACGAGCAGTACTTC
TRBJ2-5	TRBV2	-	once	CASSGQTGVTQYF	TGTGCCAGCAGTGGACAGACGGGAGTGACCCAGTACTTC
TRBJ2-1	TRBV11-2	-	-	CASSLSSYSYNEQFF	TGTGCCAGCAGCTTATCGTCCTACTCCTACAATGAGCAGTTCTTC
TRBJ1-1	TRBV27	-	-	CASSSSWGGYTEAFF	TGTGCCAGCAGCTCCTCATGGGGGGGATACACTGAAGCTTTCTTT
TRBJ2-1	TRBV9	TRBD1	-	CASSEDRGRDEQFF	TGTGCCAGCAGCGAGGACAGGGGGCGGGATGAGCAGTTCTTC
TRBJ2-5	TRBV2	TRBD1	-	CASNDRGPETQYF	TGTGCCAGCAACGACAGGGGGCCAGAGACCCAGTACTTC
TRBJ2-5	TRBV3-1/TRBV3-2	TRBD1	-	CASSHSGTGPETQYF	TGTGCCAGCAGCCACTCCGGGACAGGGCCAGAGACCCAGTACTTC
TRBJ2-2	TRBV7-3	TRBD2	few	CASSGDERGNTGELFF	TGTGCCAGCAGCGGTGACGAGCGGGGGAACACCGGGGAGCTGTTTTTT
TRBJ2-1	TRBV4-1	TRBD2	-	CASSQASGGADYNEQFF	TGCGCCAGCAGCCAAGCTAGCGGGGGGGCCGATTACAATGAGCAGTTCTTC
TRBJ1-5	TRBV10-3	-	-	CAIKGGAEGQPQHF	TGTGCCATCAAGGGCGGGGCAGAGGGCCAGCCCCAGCATTTT
TRBJ1-3	TRBV21-1	-	few	CASSTLTGRSFRRNTIYF	TGTGCCAGCAGCACACTGACAGGTCGATCCTTCCGGAGGAACACCATATATTTT
TRBJ2-1	TRBV30	TRBD2	-	CAWRALAGSNEQFF	TGTGCCTGGAGAGCACTAGCGGGGAGCAATGAGCAGTTCTTC